The clone carrying this T cell receptor beta chain was counted a few times. This specimen comes from a study of blood T cell repertoires in COVID-19. Overall study context: Whether acute or convalescent, the COVID-19 samples came from the United States, Italy and Spain. T cells, B-cell-depleted T cells, or PBMCs provided the cDNA or gDNA that served as material.

Original processing methods: Estimates of nucleated cell counts were drawn from the amplification of reference gene primers. The protocol was immunoSEQ multiplex PCR, while the TCRdb copy is restricted to in-frame clones and leaves out a portion. V and J calls and clone size are as listed in that table; D and trimming were resolved from the DNA. There are under 140,000 clones in the sample; less than 75% occur only once, and about 8.3% lies in the top ten. The CDR3 runs to 15 residues. With 4 bases removed from V and 2 bases from J, the gap between germline ends came to 15 bases. Germline V gene sequence: CDR1 SGHTA, CDR2 FQGNSA.

The sequencing sample was made of peripheral blood. The chain combines TRBV7-2 with TRBJ2-7, with D perhaps TRBD1 (5 bases). The TCR originated in a woman aged 60-75 years with acute or convalescent COVID-19. In DNA, the CDR3 is TGTGCCAGCAGCTCCCCCTCTCAGGGAACCTACGAGCAGTACTTC. Amino acids: CASSSPSQGTYEQYF.